The present entry profiles one T cell receptor (beta chain) with its context. The germline CDR1 and CDR2 sequences are WNHNN and SYGVQD (reference sequence). V gave up 3 bases and J gave up 3 bases, with 18 bases separating them. This CDR3 has 16 residues. These data belong to a study of blood T cell repertoires in COVID-19. Method: immunoSEQ multiplex PCR; TCRdb's copy keeps in-frame clones and lacks some. The data show roughly 100,000 clones, 79% seen once. Input material: peripheral blood. This TCR was sampled from a woman older than 75 with active or convalescent COVID-19. This sequence joins TRBV10-1 and TRBJ2-7, with TRBD2 as a possible D gene (5 bases). This chain's CDR3 is CASSEGPEQSGYEQYF. CDR3 nucleotide sequence: TGCGCCAGCAGTGAAGGTCCGGAACAGAGCGGCTACGAGCAGTACTTC.